This is a list of T cell receptor beta chains from one sample in a study of T cells in Graves' hyperthyroidism and ophthalmopathy. TCRdb reprocessed the multiplex PCR reads with MiXCR, giving one entry per CDR3 protein. The data hold 300,000 to 450,000 distinct CDR3 sequences, with around 14% observed a single time. The sequenced material came from blood. All receptors derive from a woman aged 25 to 45 with Graves' hyperthyroidism. CDR3s include the opening cysteine and the closing phenylalanine or tryptophan. Fields, in order: clone size, V gene, J gene, D gene, CDR3 protein, CDR3 DNA. The D gene is left open where the match is weak. Part of the rows lack a size; the others show once, few, many or a class for expanded clones.

abundance: many; v_gene: TRBV6-6; j_gene: TRBJ2-1; d_gene: TRBD1; CDR3aa: CASSYVRTGGSRSYNEQFF; CDR3nt: TGTGCCAGCAGTTACGTGAGGACAGGGGGCTCTCGCTCCTACAATGAGCAGTTCTTC
abundance: few; v_gene: TRBV5-6; j_gene: TRBJ2-7; d_gene: TRBD2; CDR3aa: CASSLGASGLSYEQYF; CDR3nt: TGTGCCAGCAGCTTGGGGGCTAGCGGGTTAAGCTACGAGCAGTACTTC
abundance: -; v_gene: TRBV5-1; j_gene: TRBJ2-7; d_gene: TRBD2; CDR3aa: CASSGTSVNEQYF; CDR3nt: TGCGCCAGCAGCGGGACTAGCGTCAACGAGCAGTACTTC
abundance: many; v_gene: TRBV7-2; j_gene: TRBJ1-6; d_gene: TRBD1; CDR3aa: CASSSPGQPNSPLHF; CDR3nt: TGTGCCAGCAGCTCCCCGGGACAGCCAAATTCACCCCTCCACTTT
abundance: many; v_gene: TRBV5-1; j_gene: TRBJ2-1; d_gene: TRBD2; CDR3aa: CASTAGAFSYNEQFF; CDR3nt: TGCGCCAGCACAGCGGGAGCGTTTTCCTACAATGAGCAGTTCTTC
abundance: few; v_gene: TRBV7-9; j_gene: TRBJ1-1; d_gene: -; CDR3aa: CASSFQLHTEAFF; CDR3nt: TGTGCCAGCAGCTTTCAGCTTCACACTGAAGCTTTCTTT
abundance: few; v_gene: TRBV7-9; j_gene: TRBJ2-3; d_gene: -; CDR3aa: CASSPQASTDTQYF; CDR3nt: TGTGCCAGCAGCCCGCAAGCTAGCACAGATACGCAGTATTTT
abundance: many; v_gene: TRBV10-3; j_gene: TRBJ2-2; d_gene: -; CDR3aa: CAISDATPNGELFF; CDR3nt: TGTGCCATCAGTGATGCCACTCCTAACGGGGAGCTGTTTTTT
abundance: few; v_gene: TRBV28; j_gene: TRBJ1-2; d_gene: -; CDR3aa: CASSPPLEGLDGYTF; CDR3nt: TGTGCCAGCAGTCCCCCCCTGGAGGGTCTAGATGGCTACACCTTC
abundance: many; v_gene: TRBV20-1; j_gene: TRBJ2-1; d_gene: TRBD2; CDR3aa: CSANVLAGGPLNEQFF; CDR3nt: TGCAGTGCTAACGTACTAGCGGGAGGGCCTCTCAATGAGCAGTTCTTC
abundance: many; v_gene: TRBV10-3; j_gene: TRBJ2-5; d_gene: TRBD2; CDR3aa: CAISQREGGQETQYF; CDR3nt: TGTGCCATCAGTCAGCGGGAGGGCGGGCAAGAGACCCAGTACTTC
abundance: few; v_gene: TRBV29-1; j_gene: TRBJ2-1; d_gene: -; CDR3aa: CSVVHFDPSSYNEQFF; CDR3nt: TGCAGCGTTGTCCATTTTGACCCGAGCTCCTACAATGAGCAGTTCTTC
abundance: many; v_gene: TRBV6-1; j_gene: TRBJ2-1; d_gene: -; CDR3aa: CASRIGGPYNEQFF; CDR3nt: TGTGCCAGCAGAATCGGAGGGCCGTACAATGAGCAGTTCTTC
abundance: many; v_gene: TRBV7-8; j_gene: TRBJ1-2; d_gene: -; CDR3aa: CASSRGLIDGYTF; CDR3nt: TGTGCCAGCAGTCGAGGACTCATTGATGGCTACACCTTC
abundance: many; v_gene: TRBV28; j_gene: TRBJ2-7; d_gene: TRBD2; CDR3aa: CASTGLAGGGPYEQYF; CDR3nt: TGTGCCAGCACAGGGCTAGCGGGAGGTGGGCCCTACGAGCAGTACTTC
abundance: -; v_gene: TRBV6-2/TRBV6-3; j_gene: TRBJ1-3; d_gene: TRBD1; CDR3aa: CASSNEQGAGNTIYF; CDR3nt: TGTGCCAGCAGTAACGAACAGGGGGCTGGGAACACCATATATTTT
abundance: many; v_gene: TRBV7-2; j_gene: TRBJ2-4; d_gene: -; CDR3aa: CASSSTGKKNIQYF; CDR3nt: TGTGCCAGCAGCTCCACCGGGAAAAAAAACATTCAGTACTTC
abundance: many; v_gene: TRBV20-1; j_gene: TRBJ2-7; d_gene: -; CDR3aa: CSATSVYGNLSYEQYF; CDR3nt: TGCAGTGCTACGAGCGTTTACGGGAATCTATCCTACGAGCAGTACTTC
abundance: many; v_gene: TRBV20-1; j_gene: TRBJ2-1; d_gene: TRBD2; CDR3aa: CSAMASGRNEQFF; CDR3nt: TGCAGTGCTATGGCTAGCGGAAGGAATGAGCAGTTCTTC
abundance: many; v_gene: TRBV5-1; j_gene: TRBJ2-1; d_gene: TRBD2; CDR3aa: CASSLRRERYNEQFF; CDR3nt: TGCGCCAGCAGCTTGAGGCGGGAGAGGTACAATGAGCAGTTCTTC
abundance: -; v_gene: TRBV3-1; j_gene: TRBJ1-1; d_gene: -; CDR3aa: CASSLARNTEASF; CDR3nt: TGTGCCAGCAGCCTCGCCCGGAACACTGAAGCTTCCTTC
abundance: -; v_gene: TRBV7-9; j_gene: TRBJ2-5; d_gene: -; CDR3aa: CASSLVIQSQETQYF; CDR3nt: TGTGCCAGCAGCTTAGTAATACAGAGCCAAGAGACCCAGTACTTC
abundance: -; v_gene: TRBV6-1; j_gene: TRBJ2-3; d_gene: -; CDR3aa: CASLGLARVERDTQYF; CDR3nt: TGTGCCAGCTTAGGCCTCGCCCGGGTTGAGCGGGATACGCAGTATTTT
abundance: -; v_gene: TRBV2; j_gene: TRBJ2-5; d_gene: -; CDR3aa: CASSEASVAEETQYF; CDR3nt: TGTGCCAGCAGTGAAGCTTCAGTCGCGGAGGAGACCCAGTACTTC
abundance: few; v_gene: TRBV20-1; j_gene: TRBJ2-5; d_gene: TRBD2; CDR3aa: CSAWAGGETQYF; CDR3nt: TGCAGTGCTTGGGCGGGGGGGGAGACCCAGTACTTC
abundance: many; v_gene: TRBV3-1; j_gene: TRBJ1-4; d_gene: TRBD1; CDR3aa: CASSPGQGEEKLFF; CDR3nt: TGTGCCAGCAGTCCAGGACAGGGCGAAGAAAAACTGTTTTTT
abundance: few; v_gene: TRBV10-3; j_gene: TRBJ1-2; d_gene: -; CDR3aa: CAISEEGHSIYGYTF; CDR3nt: TGTGCCATCAGTGAGGAGGGACACTCGATCTATGGCTACACCTTC
abundance: -; v_gene: TRBV5-1; j_gene: TRBJ2-7; d_gene: TRBD2; CDR3aa: CASRERSGASGNYEQYF; CDR3nt: TGCGCCAGCAGAGAGCGGAGTGGGGCTAGCGGGAACTACGAGCAGTACTTC
abundance: -; v_gene: TRBV6-2/TRBV6-3; j_gene: TRBJ2-7; d_gene: TRBD2; CDR3aa: CASIQSGRREQYF; CDR3nt: TGTGCCAGCATCCAGAGCGGGAGACGCGAGCAGTACTTC
abundance: -; v_gene: TRBV24-1; j_gene: TRBJ2-1; d_gene: TRBD2; CDR3aa: CATSDSGTRRHNEQFF; CDR3nt: TGTGCCACCAGTGATTCCGGGACTAGAAGACACAATGAGCAGTTCTTC
abundance: many; v_gene: TRBV12-3/TRBV12-4; j_gene: TRBJ1-1; d_gene: TRBD1; CDR3aa: CASSSGQGYEAFF; CDR3nt: TGTGCCAGCAGTTCAGGACAGGGCTATGAAGCTTTCTTT
abundance: many; v_gene: TRBV6-1; j_gene: TRBJ2-7; d_gene: -; CDR3aa: CASRFRTYEQYF; CDR3nt: TGTGCCAGCAGGTTCCGAACCTACGAGCAGTACTTC
abundance: -; v_gene: TRBV28; j_gene: TRBJ1-4; d_gene: -; CDR3aa: CARGEGRTQPDPNNEKLFF; CDR3nt: TGTGCCAGGGGGGAGGGGCGGACCCAACCCGACCCTAATAATGAAAAACTGTTTTTT
abundance: -; v_gene: TRBV6-1; j_gene: TRBJ1-5; d_gene: -; CDR3aa: CASSRDWGTQPQHF; CDR3nt: TGTGCCAGCAGCCGAGACTGGGGGACTCAGCCCCAGCATTTT
abundance: few; v_gene: TRBV25-1; j_gene: TRBJ1-2; d_gene: TRBD1; CDR3aa: CASLGTGSDYGYTF; CDR3nt: TGTGCCAGCCTCGGGACAGGGAGCGACTATGGCTACACCTTC
abundance: many; v_gene: TRBV7-2; j_gene: TRBJ2-1; d_gene: TRBD2; CDR3aa: CASSSGLAGVHEQFF; CDR3nt: TGTGCCAGCAGCTCCGGACTAGCGGGAGTTCATGAGCAGTTCTTC
abundance: many; v_gene: TRBV2; j_gene: TRBJ2-7; d_gene: -; CDR3aa: CASTPPLQNYEQYF; CDR3nt: TGTGCCAGCACCCCACCGTTACAGAACTACGAGCAGTACTTC
abundance: -; v_gene: TRBV19; j_gene: TRBJ1-2; d_gene: -; CDR3aa: CASSIGQTYGYTF; CDR3nt: TGTGCCAGTAGTATTGGCCAGACCTATGGCTACACCTTC
abundance: -; v_gene: TRBV3-1; j_gene: TRBJ2-7; d_gene: -; CDR3aa: CASSQVSGRGAYEQYF; CDR3nt: TGTGCCAGCAGCCAAGTTTCTGGGAGGGGGGCCTACGAGCAGTACTTC
abundance: many; v_gene: TRBV30; j_gene: TRBJ1-4; d_gene: TRBD1; CDR3aa: CAWRPKTGVEKLFF; CDR3nt: TGTGCCTGGAGGCCCAAGACAGGGGTCGAAAAACTGTTTTTT